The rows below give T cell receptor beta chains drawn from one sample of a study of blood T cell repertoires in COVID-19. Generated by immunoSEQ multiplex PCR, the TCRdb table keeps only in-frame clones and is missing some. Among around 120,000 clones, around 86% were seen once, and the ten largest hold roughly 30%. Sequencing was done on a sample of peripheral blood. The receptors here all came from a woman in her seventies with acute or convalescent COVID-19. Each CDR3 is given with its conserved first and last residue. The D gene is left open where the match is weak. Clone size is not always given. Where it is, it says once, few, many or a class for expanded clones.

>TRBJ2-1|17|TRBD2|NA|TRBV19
TGTGCCAGTAGTAAAAGTATGGCGGGGGGCGGTTCCGGTGAGCAGTTCTTC
CASSKSMAGGGSGEQFF
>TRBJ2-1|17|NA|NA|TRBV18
TGTGCCAGCTCACCCCCTGTGGCAGGCAGCTCCTACAATGAGCAGTTCTTC
CASSPPVAGSSYNEQFF
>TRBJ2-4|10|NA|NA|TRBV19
TGTGCCAGTAAGGGAGACATTCAGTACTTC
CASKGDIQYF
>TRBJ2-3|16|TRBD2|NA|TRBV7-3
TGTGCCAGCAGCTTAACCCTAGCGGGAGTGGAAGATACGCAGTATTTT
CASSLTLAGVEDTQYF
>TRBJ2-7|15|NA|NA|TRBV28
TGTGCCAGCAGAGTTCAGGGGACGCCACCCTACGAGCAGTACTTC
CASRVQGTPPYEQYF
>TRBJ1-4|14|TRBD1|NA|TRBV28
TGTGCCAGCAGCACCGGGGACAGGAATGAAAAACTGTTTTTT
CASSTGDRNEKLFF
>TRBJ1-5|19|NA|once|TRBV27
TGTGCCAGCACATACAACGCCCAGGCGAGTAGTAGTCGCAATCAGCCCCAGCATTTT
CASTYNAQASSSRNQPQHF
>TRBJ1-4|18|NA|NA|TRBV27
TGTGCCAGCAGTCCACGGAAGATTACAGGCACAACTAATGAAAAACTGTTTTTT
CASSPRKITGTTNEKLFF
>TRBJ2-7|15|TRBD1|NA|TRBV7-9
TGTGCCAGCAGAGGGGGGACAGGGGGCTCCTACGAGCAGTACTTC
CASRGGTGGSYEQYF
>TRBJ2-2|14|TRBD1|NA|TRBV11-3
TGTGCCAGCCTCCCGGGACAGGGTGTAGGGGAGCTGTTTTTT
CASLPGQGVGELFF
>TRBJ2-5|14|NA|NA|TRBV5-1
TGCGCCAGCAGCGCGCTAGGACTTCGAGAGACCCAGTACTTC
CASSALGLRETQYF
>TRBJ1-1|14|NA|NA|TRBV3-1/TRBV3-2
TGTGCCAGCAGCCTAACGGAGGGTTGGACTGAAGCTTTCTTT
CASSLTEGWTEAFF
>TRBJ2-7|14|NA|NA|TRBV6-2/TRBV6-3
TGTGCCAGCAGTTACTCGGACAGCTTATACGAGCAGTACTTC
CASSYSDSLYEQYF
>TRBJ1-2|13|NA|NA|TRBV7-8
TGTGCCAGCAGTCACAGACAGGAAGGCGGCTACACCTTC
CASSHRQEGGYTF
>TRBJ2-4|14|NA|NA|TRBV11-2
TGTGCCAGCAGTCCTCTCCGAGCCAAAAACATTCAGTACTTC
CASSPLRAKNIQYF
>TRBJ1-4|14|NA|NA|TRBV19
TGTGCCAGTAAGGACGGAGGGGCTAATGAAAAACTGTTTTTT
CASKDGGANEKLFF
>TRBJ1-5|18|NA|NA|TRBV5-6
TGTGCCAGCACCTCGAAATTCGGGGGAGGCCCTAGCAATCAGCCCCAGCATTTT
CASTSKFGGGPSNQPQHF
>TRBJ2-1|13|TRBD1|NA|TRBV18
TGTGCCAGCTCACCCGGGACAGAAGGTGAGCAGTTCTTC
CASSPGTEGEQFF
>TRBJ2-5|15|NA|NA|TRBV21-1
TGTGCCAGCAGCAAGGTAGGGACTAGCGGGGAGACCCAGTACTTC
CASSKVGTSGETQYF
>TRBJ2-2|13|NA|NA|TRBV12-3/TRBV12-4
TGTGCCAGCAGCGACAGGGAGGCCGGGGAGCTGTTTTTT
CASSDREAGELFF
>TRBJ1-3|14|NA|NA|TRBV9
TGTGCCAGCAGCGTACAGGTATCTGGAAACACCATATATTTT
CASSVQVSGNTIYF
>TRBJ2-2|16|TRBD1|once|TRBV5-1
TGCGCCAGCAGCTTGGAACAGGGGGCGAGGACCGGGGAGCTGTTTTTT
CASSLEQGARTGELFF
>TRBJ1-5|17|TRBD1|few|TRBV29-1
TGCAGCGTTGAAGGCCCCCAACAGGGGGTCTCGGATCAGCCCCAGCATTTT
CSVEGPQQGVSDQPQHF
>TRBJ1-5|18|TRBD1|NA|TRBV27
TGTGCCAGCAGAAGACGGGACAGGGGGCGTAAAAACAATCAGCCCCAGCATTTT
CASRRRDRGRKNNQPQHF
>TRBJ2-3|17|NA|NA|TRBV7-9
TGTGCCAGCAGCGGACGGACAGTGGGGGGGGCGGCAGATACGCAGTATTTT
CASSGRTVGGAADTQYF
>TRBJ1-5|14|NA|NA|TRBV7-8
TGTGCCAGCACCCTGGAGCAGGGGTATCAGCCCCAGCATTTT
CASTLEQGYQPQHF
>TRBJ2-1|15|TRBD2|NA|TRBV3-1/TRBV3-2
TGTGCCAGCAGCCGCACTAGCGGGGGGGGCAATGAGCAGTTCTTC
CASSRTSGGGNEQFF
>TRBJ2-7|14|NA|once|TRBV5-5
TGTGCCAGCAGCTTGAACGGGGGACGCTACGAGCAGTACTTC
CASSLNGGRYEQYF
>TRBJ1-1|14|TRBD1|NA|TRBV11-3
TGTGCCAGCAGCTTAACAGGGGGCAACACTGAAGCTTTCTTT
CASSLTGGNTEAFF
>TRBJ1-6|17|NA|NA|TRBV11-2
TGTGCCAGCAGCTTAGTCCCGACAGCCGTCTATAATTCACCCCTCCACTTT
CASSLVPTAVYNSPLHF
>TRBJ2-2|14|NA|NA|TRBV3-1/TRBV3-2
TGTGCCAGCAGCCAAGACAGCGGTCCCGGGGAGCTGTTTTTT
CASSQDSGPGELFF